This is a list of T cell receptor beta chains from one sample in a study of blood T cell repertoires in COVID-19. Generated by immunoSEQ multiplex PCR, the TCRdb table keeps only in-frame clones and is missing some. Of approximately 250,000 clones listed, around 88% are singletons. Sequenced input: PBMCs or T cells enriched from blood (not recorded which). These receptors were obtained from a woman between 35 and 50 years old with acute COVID-19. CDR3s include the opening cysteine and the closing phenylalanine or tryptophan. The order of the fields is D gene, V gene, J gene, clone size, CDR3 protein, CDR3 DNA. D genes are given only for firm matches. For some rows the clone size is stated as once, few or many, or as a class when expanded; others skip it.

-,TRBV24-1,TRBJ1-1,-,CATSDSRRGNTEAFF,TGTGCCACCAGTGACTCCCGGAGGGGGAACACTGAAGCTTTCTTT
TRBD1,TRBV7-9,TRBJ1-2,-,CASSLEEGAGYGYTF,TGTGCCAGCAGCCTCGAAGAGGGGGCCGGCTATGGCTACACCTTC
-,TRBV27,TRBJ2-5,-,CASSRGHDFVTQYF,TGTGCCAGCAGTAGGGGACACGACTTTGTCACCCAGTACTTC
-,TRBV24-1,TRBJ2-1,-,CATSAPTPSSYNEQFF,TGTGCCACCAGTGCTCCTACTCCGAGCTCCTACAATGAGCAGTTCTTC
TRBD1,TRBV29-1,TRBJ1-2,-,CSVEGQGADGYTF,TGCAGCGTTGAAGGGCAGGGGGCTGACGGCTACACCTTC
TRBD1,TRBV13,TRBJ1-2,once,CASSQFDRVSYGYTF,TGTGCCAGCAGCCAATTCGACAGGGTCAGCTATGGCTACACCTTC
TRBD1,TRBV25-1,TRBJ1-2,-,CASSRQGENYGYTF,TGTGCCAGCAGTAGACAGGGCGAAAACTATGGCTACACCTTC
TRBD1,TRBV28,TRBJ1-2,-,CASSLWQGADGYTF,TGTGCCAGCAGTTTATGGCAGGGGGCAGACGGCTACACCTTC
-,TRBV28,TRBJ1-5,few,CASGSSTQPQHF,TGTGCCAGCGGTTCAAGCACCCAGCCCCAGCATTTT
TRBD1,TRBV5-1,TRBJ2-5,-,CASSPGTGLMETQYF,TGCGCCAGCAGCCCCGGGACAGGGCTTATGGAGACCCAGTACTTC
TRBD2,TRBV6-1,TRBJ2-7,few,CASSEGGRRYEQYF,TGTGCCAGCAGTGAGGGCGGGAGGCGCTACGAGCAGTACTTC
TRBD2,TRBV3-1/TRBV3-2,TRBJ2-1,many,CASSSLAGVYNEQFF,TGTGCCAGCAGTTCCCTAGCGGGGGTCTACAATGAGCAGTTCTTC
-,TRBV5-5,TRBJ2-3,-,CASSSSARPSTDTQYF,TGTGCCAGCAGCTCGTCCGCGCGGCCGAGCACAGATACGCAGTATTTT
TRBD1,TRBV5-4,TRBJ2-5,-,CASSPRGETQYF,TGTGCCAGCAGCCCCAGGGGGGAGACCCAGTACTTC
-,TRBV2,TRBJ1-1,-,CASSPEGVNTEAFF,TGTGCCAGCAGTCCAGAGGGGGTTAACACTGAAGCTTTCTTT
-,TRBV11-2,TRBJ1-1,-,CASSLDPYTEAFF,TGTGCCAGCAGCTTAGATCCCTACACTGAAGCTTTCTTT
-,TRBV5-1,TRBJ2-7,few,CASSGAYEQYF,TGCGCCAGCAGCGGAGCCTACGAGCAGTACTTC
-,TRBV20-1,TRBJ1-2,-,CSASPYYGYTF,TGCAGTGCTAGCCCCTACTATGGCTACACCTTC